This T cell receptor beta chain was identified in a study of cytomegalovirus exposure and HLA in healthy donors (dated by TCRdb to about 2017). About the study as a whole: The 650 to 750 repertoires of the first cohort and the approximately 130 validation repertoires were produced on the same platform, according to a later analysis. The aim of the study was to test whether cataloging public T cell receptors could identify signatures of past pathogen exposure. Besides the first cohort of some 670 subjects, a separate validation cohort made up of over 95 different subjects was used. High-throughput TCR immunosequencing, statistical association of individual TCRs with disease status, and machine learning were combined to predict cytomegalovirus infection status. General findings and caveats noted by the study authors: A few of the identified cytomegalovirus-associated TCR beta chains were confirmed in vitro to be specific for cytomegalovirus antigens. Cytomegalovirus status was reported to be diagnosed by the classifier with high specificity and sensitivity in both the original and validation cohorts. A total of 164 TCR beta chains were listed by the study as associated with cytomegalovirus. A later analysis lacked HLA typing for the validation cohort, so it scored co-occurrence in that cohort across all 120 repertoires. Most TCR sequences were seen in very few donors, while some public TCRs were found in many individuals. The authors suggested that the approach could potentially be generalized to other disease states and immunological phenotypes. In a later analysis, TCRs clustered in the first cohort were found to also tend to co-occur in the roughly 130 validation repertoires, with 94% of cluster scores above 0.

Preparation of the library involved the immunoSEQ multiplex PCR assay. On the study's bioinformatics: A statistical classification framework was built to diagnose cytomegalovirus status from the catalog of TCR beta chain sequences. In TCRdb, the immuneACCESS table is reduced to in-frame sequences with V and J assigned. These tables do not hold every clone; where another copy was compared, an unresolved V gene accounts for under half, and the others remain unexplained. V and J calls plus clone size are reproduced from that table; the DNA served to infer D and trimming. The sample has some 150,000 clones on record, approximately 90% of them singletons. The ten most abundant clones make up about 0.65% of the sample. The donors belonged to the validation cohort of around 110 subjects, which was separate from the 666-subject first cohort. V lost 3 bases and J lost 8 bases; the stretch between them is 10 bases long. CDR1 and CDR2 were assigned from the germline V gene as SQVTM and ANQGSEA. The CDR3 runs 11 amino acids, cysteine and phenylalanine included. Only CDR3 DNA remains: 33 bases, in frame from the first base.

Turning to this clone: This receptor's antigen is unknown. No much larger clone is present one base from it, and per-base qualities are unavailable.

What was sequenced was PBMCs. The chain uses TRBV29-1 and TRBJ1-1; D gene: possibly TRBD1, on 5 matching bases. This clonotype originated in a man aged 18 to 35 in good health and CMV-seronegative. The DNA is as follows: TGCAGCGTTGAGTTGGCAGGGGAAGCTTTCTTT. It translates as CSVELAGEAFF. With the rest looked up from the reference TRBV29-1 and TRBJ1-1 genes rather than sequenced, the full variable domain is SAVISQKPSRDICQRGTSLTIQCQVDSQVTMMFWYRQQPGQSLTLIATANQGSEATYESGFVIDKFPISRPNLTFSTLTVSNMSPEDSSIYLCSVELAGEAFFGQGTRLTVV.